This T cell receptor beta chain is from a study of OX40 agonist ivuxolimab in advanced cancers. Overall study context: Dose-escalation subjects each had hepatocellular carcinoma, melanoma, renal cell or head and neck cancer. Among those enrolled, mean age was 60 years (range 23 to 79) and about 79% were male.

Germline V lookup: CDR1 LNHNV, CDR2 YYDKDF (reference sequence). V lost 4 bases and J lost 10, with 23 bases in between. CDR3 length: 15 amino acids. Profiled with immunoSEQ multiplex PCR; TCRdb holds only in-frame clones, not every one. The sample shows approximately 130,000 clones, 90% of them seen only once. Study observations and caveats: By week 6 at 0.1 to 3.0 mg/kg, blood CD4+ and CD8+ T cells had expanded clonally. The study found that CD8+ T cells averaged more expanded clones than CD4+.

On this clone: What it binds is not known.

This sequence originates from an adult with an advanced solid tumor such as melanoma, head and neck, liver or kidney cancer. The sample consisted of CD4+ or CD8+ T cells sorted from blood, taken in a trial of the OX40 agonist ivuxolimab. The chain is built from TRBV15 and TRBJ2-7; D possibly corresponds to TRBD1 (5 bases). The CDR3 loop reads CATSINTGTRGLQYF. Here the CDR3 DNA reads TGTGCCACCAGCATAAACACAGGCACCCGCGGCTTACAGTACTTC.